This passage covers 29 T cell receptor beta chains from one sample sequenced in a study of cytomegalovirus exposure and HLA in healthy donors. Primers: 60 Vbeta forward and 13 Jbeta reverse. Some clones are missing from TCRdb's copy, which holds only in-frame ones; the method was immunoSEQ multiplex PCR. The table lists some 48,000 clones. The source material was PBMCs. All receptors derive from a male donor in good health and CMV-seropositive.

This chain uses TRBV4-3 with TRBJ1-2, with D maybe TRBD1 (6 bases). V was clipped by 3 bases and J by 6 bases, with 11 bases between them. CDR1 is LGHNA and CDR2 is YSLEER in the germline V gene. The CDR3 length is 13 residues. CDR3 loop: CASSQETGNGYTF. CDR3 DNA sequence: TGCGCCAGCAGCCAGGAAACAGGGAATGGCTACACCTTC.

This chain joins TRBV10-3 and TRBJ1-1; maybe TRBD1 (5 bases). Trimming cost V 2 bases and J 9 bases, with 10 bases left between them. This CDR3 is 12 amino acids long. Per germline, CDR1 ENHRY and CDR2 SYGVKD. In DNA, the CDR3 is TGTGCCATCAGTGAGGGGCGGGGGAAAGCTTTCTTT. As protein: CAISEGRGKAFF.

The chain recombines TRBV7-6 with TRBJ1-1, with TRBD1 as a possible D gene (5 bases). V was shortened by 1 base and J by 6 bases, with 9 bases between the two germline ends. The length of the CDR3 is 13 residues. Germline CDR1 is SGHVS and CDR2 is FNYEAQ. In DNA, the CDR3 is TGTGCCAGCAGCTTAGGGTCGGGGGCTGAAGCTTTCTTT. It codes for CASSLGSGAEAFF.

The chain is built from TRBV21-1 and TRBJ2-7; TRBD2 is taken as the D call from the table, unchecked against the DNA. TRBV21-1 is a known pseudogene. The CDR3 length is 17 residues. CDR3 DNA: TGTGCCAGCAGCAAACGGCCCTTTGGACGGAGGTGCTACGAGCAGTACTTC. Translating it yields CASSKRPFGRRCYEQYF.

The chain uses TRBV11-2 and TRBJ2-5; D possibly corresponds to TRBD1 (6 bases). The germline gives CDR1 SGHAT, CDR2 FQNNGV. Between the trimmed V and J ends, which lost 1 base and 6 bases, there was a span of 9 bases. The CDR3 loop spans 13 amino acids. The CDR3 is CASSLAGDKTQYF. In DNA form, the CDR3 reads TGTGCCAGCAGCTTAGCCGGGGACAAGACCCAGTACTTC.

This chain connects TRBV27 to TRBJ2-7; 7 positions match TRBD1. After removal of 5 bases from V and 4 bases from J, the junction contained 8 bases not matched to a gene. The CDR3 consists of 14 residues. Germline V gives CDR1 MNHEY, CDR2 SMNVEV (reference sequence). In DNA form, the CDR3 reads TGTGCCAGCAGTGAGGGGGCCGCTGGATACGAGCAGTACTTC. Translation gives CASSEGAAGYEQYF.

This chain links TRBV2 with TRBJ2-5, with TRBD1 matching 9 bases. The end of the DNA aligns better with TRBJ2-7, so the J call may be wrong. This CDR3 is 15 amino acids long. Germline values: CDR1 SNHLY, CDR2 FYNNEI. The CDR3 loop reads CASSDTGGAGYEQYF. The CDR3 DNA reads TGTGCCAGCAGCGACACAGGGGGCGCGGGCTACGAGCAGTACTTC.

The chain couples TRBV6-5 to TRBJ1-1; no definite D call. Germline lookup yields CDR1 MNHEY and CDR2 SVGAGI. The CDR3 has 15 amino acids. V lost 8 bases and J 4 bases, leaving 20 bases between the germline ends. This chain's CDR3 is CASHPDNDNPTEAFF. The CDR3 region has the DNA TGTGCCAGCCACCCTGATAACGACAATCCCACTGAAGCTTTCTTT.

The chain couples TRBV29-1 to TRBJ1-2; 8 bases agree with TRBD1. The CDR3 sequence is 14 residues long. Germline V lookup: CDR1 SQVTM, CDR2 ANQGSEA. Germline trimming cut 6 bases from V and 8 bases from J; bases unmatched to any gene: 14. The CDR3 sequence: CSVEGDRGPLGYTF. In DNA, the CDR3 is TGCAGCGTCGAGGGTGACAGGGGACCCCTAGGCTACACCTTC.

The chain employs TRBV28 and TRBJ1-2; 8 nucleotides align to TRBD1. The germline V gene encodes CDR1 MDHEN and CDR2 SYDVKM. The CDR3 has 15 amino acids. Unmatched junction bases numbered 12, after V lost 4 bases and J lost 8 bases. For the CDR3, the DNA is TGTGCCAGCAGTTGGGTCCGGACAGGGTATGAAGGCTACACCTTC. Its translation: CASSWVRTGYEGYTF.

The V and J genes are TRBV27 and TRBJ2-5; 7 bases are shared with TRBD2. V was clipped by 2 bases and J by 2 bases; unmatched bases: 17. The CDR3 sequence is 19 residues long. Germline assignment: CDR1 MNHEY and CDR2 SMNVEV (reference sequence). The CDR3 protein is CASSLIAPWGGDQQETQYF. The CDR3, as DNA: TGTGCCAGCAGTTTAATTGCCCCTTGGGGGGGAGACCAGCAAGAGACCCAGTACTTC.

This CDR3 is CASSKAQGLAKNIQYF. CDR3 nucleotide sequence: TGTGCCAGCAGCAAAGCACAGGGCCTAGCCAAAAACATTCAGTACTTC. The genes are TRBV4-2 and TRBJ2-4, with D maybe TRBD1 (6 bases). With 5 bases removed from V and 0 bases from J, the gap between germline ends came to 14 bases. Germline CDR1 and CDR2: LGHNA and YNFKEQ. The CDR3 runs 16 residues.

The chain has TRBV21-1 and TRBJ1-1. TRBV21-1 is reported as a pseudogene. This CDR3 region has 15 residues. The CDR3 bases are TGTGCCAGCAGCAAAAAGGGGGAGGGGAACACTGAAGCTTTCTTT. This encodes CASSKKGEGNTEAFF.

The chain links TRBV7-9 to TRBJ2-7, with a tentative D call TRBD2 (6 bases). CDR3 length: 15 amino acids. Germline assignment: CDR1 SEHNR and CDR2 FQNEAQ (reference sequence). V was trimmed by 3 bases and J by 6 bases, leaving 18 bases between them. CDR3 protein: CASSFPRDSQGEQYF. The CDR3 DNA sequence: TGTGCCAGCAGCTTCCCCAGGGACTCCCAGGGCGAGCAGTACTTC.

CDR3 loop: CASSDDGTGGGYTF. In DNA form, the CDR3 reads TGTGCCAGCAGTGACGACGGGACAGGAGGCGGCTACACCTTC. This rearrangement joins TRBV6-4 to TRBJ1-2; 8 nucleotides align to TRBD1. V was pared by 2 bases and J by 8 bases, with 7 bases of the junction left unmatched. Germline assignment: CDR1 MRHNA and CDR2 SNTAGT. There are 14 residues in the CDR3.

The CDR3 here is CASTLQGEAFF. CDR3 DNA sequence: TGTGCCAGCACCTTACAGGGTGAAGCTTTCTTT. The chain uses TRBV2 and TRBJ1-1; weak D call: TRBD1 (6 bases). The V and J ends lost 7 bases and 7 bases respectively, with 10 bases between them. The germline gives CDR1 SNHLY, CDR2 FYNNEI. There are 11 residues in the CDR3.

The V and J genes are TRBV10-3 and TRBJ2-7; weak D call: TRBD1 (6 bases). The CDR3 has 14 amino acids. Per germline, CDR1 ENHRY and CDR2 SYGVKD. Trimming pared 4 bases from V and 6 bases from J, leaving 16 bases between. CDR3 sequence (DNA): TGTGCCATCAGTGGGTGGGGGCCGGAGAGCGAGCAGTACTTC. This codes for CAISGWGPESEQYF.

The chain recombines TRBV29-1 with TRBJ1-2; no reliable D call. V was shortened by 0 bases and J by 5 bases, with 7 bases between the two germline ends. The CDR3 contains 12 residues. Germline V lookup: CDR1 SQVTM, CDR2 ANQGSEA. CDR3 region: CSVEENWYGYTF. The CDR3 bases are TGCAGCGTTGAAGAGAACTGGTATGGCTACACCTTC.

This chain uses TRBV28 with TRBJ1-5; D uncertain. V was cut by 6 bases and J by 6 bases, with 6 bases left in between. The CDR3 totals 11 residues. In germline, CDR1 is MDHEN, CDR2 SYDVKM. DNA for the CDR3: TGTGCCAGCAGCATGCGTCAGCCCCAGCATTTT. Translating it yields CASSMRQPQHF.

J is TRBJ1-5 and V is TRBV10-3; D gene ambiguous. The CDR3 totals 12 residues. Germline values: CDR1 ENHRY, CDR2 SYGVKD. Trimming took off 3 bases at V and 7 bases at J, with 7 bases between the two ends. The chain's CDR3 is CAISDGGQPQHF. CDR3 sequence (DNA): TGTGCCATCAGTGATGGCGGGCAGCCCCAGCATTTT.

The V call is TRBV11-3, the J call TRBJ2-3, with a tentative D call TRBD2 (5 bases). The V end lost 4 bases, the J end lost 5 bases, and 10 bases lay between the germline ends. CDR3 length: 13 residues. Germline V gene lookup returns CDR1 SGHNT and CDR2 YENEEA. CDR3 coding DNA: TGTGCCAGCAGCTCTCCGAGCGGAGATACGCAGTATTTT. It yields the protein CASSSPSGDTQYF.

The rearrangement uses TRBV5-1 and TRBJ1-1; D unresolved. CDR1 is SGHRS, CDR2 YFSETQ, per germline. Between the trimmed V and J ends, which lost 3 bases and 5 bases, there was a span of 11 bases. This CDR3 has 13 residues. The CDR3 here is CASSWLSETEAFF. CDR3 in DNA: TGCGCCAGCAGCTGGCTTTCCGAAACTGAAGCTTTCTTT.

The chain's CDR3 is CSVEDTVHDEQYF. The CDR3 nucleotides are TGCAGCGTTGAGGACACCGTCCATGACGAGCAGTACTTC. This chain joins TRBV29-1 and TRBJ2-7, with D possibly matching TRBD1 (5 bases). Trimming shortened V by 3 bases and J by 5 bases, and 14 bases separated the two germline ends. CDR3 length: 13 amino acids. Germline loops: CDR1 SQVTM, CDR2 ANQGSEA.

The rearrangement uses TRBV10-3 and TRBJ2-5, with TRBD2 as a possible D gene (7 bases). The CDR3 spans 13 residues. V was trimmed by 11 bases and J by 5 bases, leaving 18 bases between them. Germline V lookup: CDR1 ENHRY, CDR2 SYGVKD. DNA of the CDR3: TGTGCCTCGGGGGGCAGGTCGTTGGAGACCCAGTACTTC. Translating gives CASGGRSLETQYF.

The V call is TRBV18, the J call TRBJ2-3, with a possible D match to TRBD2 (6 bases). The CDR3 consists of 15 residues. CDR1 and CDR2 (germline): KGHSH, LQKENI. Trimming removed 4 bases at V and 5 bases at J, with 16 bases between. The CDR3 loop is CASSLTGGAGDTQYF. The CDR3 DNA is TGTGCCAGCTCACTAACCGGAGGGGCGGGAGATACGCAGTATTTT.

This chain joins TRBV28 and TRBJ1-5; D not certain. The germline gives CDR1 MDHEN, CDR2 SYDVKM. The ends were cut back, 8 bases at V and 7 bases at J, with 21 bases in the middle. The CDR3 length is 15 residues. CDR3 coding DNA: TGTGCCAGCGGATCCATGGAGGGCCCAGGCCAGCCCCAGCATTTT. This translates into CASGSMEGPGQPQHF.

This rearrangement joins TRBV19 to TRBJ2-7; D possibly corresponds to TRBD1 (6 bases). Germline V lookup: CDR1 LNHDA, CDR2 SQIVND (reference sequence). This CDR3 is built from 13 residues. The V and J ends lost 10 bases and 0 bases respectively, with 13 bases between them. CDR3 bases: TGTGCCACCTCCCGGACAGCCTCCTACGAGCAGTACTTC. This translates into CATSRTASYEQYF.

The V call is TRBV7-2, the J call TRBJ1-1; 11 nucleotides line up with TRBD1. V dropped 4 bases and J dropped 4; count of bases not matched to a gene: 2. Germline lookup yields CDR1 SGHTA and CDR2 FQGNSA. The CDR3 covers 14 residues. The CDR3 protein is CASSWTGGGTEAFF. DNA for the CDR3: TGTGCCAGCAGCTGGACAGGGGGCGGCACTGAAGCTTTCTTT.

V usage is TRBV29-1 and J usage is TRBJ2-5; maybe TRBD1 (6 bases). The V end lost 3 bases, the J end lost 1 base, and 12 bases lay between the germline ends. Germline V lookup: CDR1 SQVTM, CDR2 ANQGSEA. CDR3 length: 14 residues. CDR3 nucleotides: TGCAGCGTTGAGTCCAGGGGACCCCAAGAGACCCAGTACTTC. It codes for CSVESRGPQETQYF.